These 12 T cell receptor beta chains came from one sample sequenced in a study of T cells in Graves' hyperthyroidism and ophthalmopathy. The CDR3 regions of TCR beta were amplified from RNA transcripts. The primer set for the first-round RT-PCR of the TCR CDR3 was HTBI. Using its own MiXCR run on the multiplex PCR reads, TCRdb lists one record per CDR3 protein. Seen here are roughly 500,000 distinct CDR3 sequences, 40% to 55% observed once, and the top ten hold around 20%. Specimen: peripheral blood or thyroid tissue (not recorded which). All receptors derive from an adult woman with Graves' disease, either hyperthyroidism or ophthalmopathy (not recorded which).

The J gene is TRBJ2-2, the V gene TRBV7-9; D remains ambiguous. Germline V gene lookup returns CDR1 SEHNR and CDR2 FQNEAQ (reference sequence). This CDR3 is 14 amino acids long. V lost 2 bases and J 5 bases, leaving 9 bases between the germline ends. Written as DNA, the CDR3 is TGTGCCAGCAGCTTAATGAGACCAACCGGGGAGCTGTTTTTT. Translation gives CASSLMRPTGELFF.

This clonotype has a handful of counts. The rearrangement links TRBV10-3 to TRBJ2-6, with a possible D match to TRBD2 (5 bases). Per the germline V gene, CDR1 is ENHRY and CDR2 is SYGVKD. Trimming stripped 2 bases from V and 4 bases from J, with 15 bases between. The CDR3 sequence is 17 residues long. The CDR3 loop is CAISEPGVGGGANVLTF. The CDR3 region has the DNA TGTGCCATCAGTGAGCCCGGCGTAGGCGGGGGGGCCAACGTCCTGACTTTC.

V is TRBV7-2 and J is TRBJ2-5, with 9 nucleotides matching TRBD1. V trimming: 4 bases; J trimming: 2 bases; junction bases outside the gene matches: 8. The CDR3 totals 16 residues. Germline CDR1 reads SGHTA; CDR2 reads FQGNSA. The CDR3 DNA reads TGTGCCAGCAGCTCAGGGCCGGGACAGGGACAAGAGACCCAGTACTTC. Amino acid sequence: CASSSGPGQGQETQYF.

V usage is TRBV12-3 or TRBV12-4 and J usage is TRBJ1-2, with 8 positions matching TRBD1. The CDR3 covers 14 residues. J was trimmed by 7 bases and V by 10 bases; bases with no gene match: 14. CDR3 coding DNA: TGTGCCATCAGAGAGACAGGGGAGGTTCGTGGCTACACCTTC. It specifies CAIRETGEVRGYTF.

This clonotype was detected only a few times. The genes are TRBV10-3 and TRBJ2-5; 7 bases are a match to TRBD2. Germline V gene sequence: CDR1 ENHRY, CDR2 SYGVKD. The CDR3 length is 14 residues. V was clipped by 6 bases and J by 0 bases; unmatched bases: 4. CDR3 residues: CAIRATSDQETQYF. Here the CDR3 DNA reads TGTGCCATCAGGGCAACTAGCGACCAAGAGACCCAGTACTTC.

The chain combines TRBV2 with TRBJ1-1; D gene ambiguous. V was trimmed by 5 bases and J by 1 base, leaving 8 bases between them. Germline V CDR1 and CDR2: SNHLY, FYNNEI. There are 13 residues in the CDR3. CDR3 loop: CASSNAPNTEAFF. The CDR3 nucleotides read TGTGCCAGCAGTAACGCTCCGAACACTGAAGCTTTCTTT.

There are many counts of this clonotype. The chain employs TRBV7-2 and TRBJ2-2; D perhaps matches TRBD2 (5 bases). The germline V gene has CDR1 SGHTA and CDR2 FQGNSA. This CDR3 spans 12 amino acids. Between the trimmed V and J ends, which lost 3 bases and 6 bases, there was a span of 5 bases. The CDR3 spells CASSLRAGELFF. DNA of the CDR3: TGTGCCAGCAGCTTGAGGGCCGGGGAGCTGTTTTTT.

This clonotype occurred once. The CDR3 sequence: CSARGGGGRSNSPLHF. CDR3 nucleotides: TGCAGTGCTAGAGGGGGAGGGGGCAGGTCAAATTCACCCCTCCACTTT. The V and J genes are TRBV20-1 and TRBJ1-6, with 7 bases matching TRBD1. Per germline, CDR1 DFQATT and CDR2 SNEGSKA (reference sequence). V shed 1 base, J shed 7 bases, and the junction held 10 bases outside the gene matches. This CDR3 has 16 amino acids.

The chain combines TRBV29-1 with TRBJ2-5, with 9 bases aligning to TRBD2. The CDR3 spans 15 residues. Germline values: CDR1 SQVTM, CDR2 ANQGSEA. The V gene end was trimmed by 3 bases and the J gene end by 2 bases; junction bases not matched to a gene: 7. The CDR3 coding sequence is TGCAGCGTTGAGGGGGCTAGCGGGAATCAAGAGACCCAGTACTTC. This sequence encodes CSVEGASGNQETQYF.

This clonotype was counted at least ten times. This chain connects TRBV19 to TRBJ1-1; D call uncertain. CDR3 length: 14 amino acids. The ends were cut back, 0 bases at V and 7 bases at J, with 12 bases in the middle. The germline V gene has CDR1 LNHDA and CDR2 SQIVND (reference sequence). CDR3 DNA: TGTGCCAGTAGTATAGATCGATGGGCGATTGAAGCTTTCTTT. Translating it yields CASSIDRWAIEAFF.

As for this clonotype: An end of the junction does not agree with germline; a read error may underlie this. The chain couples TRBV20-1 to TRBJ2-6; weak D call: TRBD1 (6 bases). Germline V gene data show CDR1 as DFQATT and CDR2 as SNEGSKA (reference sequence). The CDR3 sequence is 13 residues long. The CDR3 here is CSARDSGVNVLTF. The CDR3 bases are TGCAGTGCTAGAGATTCAGGGGTCAACGTCCTGACTTTC.

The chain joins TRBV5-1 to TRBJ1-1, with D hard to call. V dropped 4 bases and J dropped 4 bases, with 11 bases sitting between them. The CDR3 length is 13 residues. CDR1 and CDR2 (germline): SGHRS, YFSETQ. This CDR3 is CASSPDGLTEAFF. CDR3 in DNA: TGCGCCAGCAGCCCAGACGGCCTCACTGAAGCTTTCTTT.